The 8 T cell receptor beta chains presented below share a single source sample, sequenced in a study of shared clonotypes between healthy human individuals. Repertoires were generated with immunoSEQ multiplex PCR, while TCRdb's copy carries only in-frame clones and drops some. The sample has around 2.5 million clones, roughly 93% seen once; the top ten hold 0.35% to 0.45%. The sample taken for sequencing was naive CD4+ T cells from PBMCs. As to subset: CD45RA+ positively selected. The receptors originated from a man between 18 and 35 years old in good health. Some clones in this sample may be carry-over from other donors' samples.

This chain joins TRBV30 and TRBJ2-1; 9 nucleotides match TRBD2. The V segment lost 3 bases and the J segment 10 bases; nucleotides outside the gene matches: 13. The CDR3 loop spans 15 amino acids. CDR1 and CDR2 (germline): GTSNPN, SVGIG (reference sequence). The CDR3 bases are TGTGCCTGGAGGGGGAGCGGACTAGCGACAAAGGAGCAGTTCTTC. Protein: CAWRGSGLATKEQFF.

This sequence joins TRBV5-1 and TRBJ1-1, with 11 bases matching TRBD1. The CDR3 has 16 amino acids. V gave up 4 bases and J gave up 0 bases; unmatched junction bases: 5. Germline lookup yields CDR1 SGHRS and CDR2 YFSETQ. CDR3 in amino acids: CASSTRTGGMNTEAFF. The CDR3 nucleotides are TGCGCCAGCAGCACAAGGACAGGGGGCATGAACACTGAAGCTTTCTTT. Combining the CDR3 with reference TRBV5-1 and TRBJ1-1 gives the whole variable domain KAGVTQTPRYLIKTRGQQVTLSCSPISGHRSVSWYQQTPGQGLQFLFEYFSETQRNKGNFPGRFSGRQFSNSRSEMNVSTLELGDSALYLCASSTRTGGMNTEAFFGQGTRLTVV.

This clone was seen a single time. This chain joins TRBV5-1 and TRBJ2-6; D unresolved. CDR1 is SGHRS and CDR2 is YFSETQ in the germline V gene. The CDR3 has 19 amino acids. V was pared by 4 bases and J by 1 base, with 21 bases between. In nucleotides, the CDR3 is TGCGCCAGCAGCGTGGGGTGGGCCGGCGGTTGGTCTGGGGCCAACGTCCTGACTTTC. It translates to CASSVGWAGGWSGANVLTF.

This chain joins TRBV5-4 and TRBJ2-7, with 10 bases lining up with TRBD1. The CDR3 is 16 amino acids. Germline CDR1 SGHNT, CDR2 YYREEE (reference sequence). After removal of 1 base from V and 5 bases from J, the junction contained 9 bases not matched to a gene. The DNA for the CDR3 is TGTGCCAGCAGCTTGTCTGGTCCGGACAGGGGGAACGAGCAGTACTTC. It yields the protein CASSLSGPDRGNEQYF. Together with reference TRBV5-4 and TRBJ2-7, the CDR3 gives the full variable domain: ETGVTQSPTHLIKTRGQQVTLRCSSQSGHNTVSWYQQALGQGPQFIFQYYREEENGRGNFPPRFSGLQFPNYSSELNVNALELDDSALYLCASSLSGPDRGNEQYFGPGTRLTVT.

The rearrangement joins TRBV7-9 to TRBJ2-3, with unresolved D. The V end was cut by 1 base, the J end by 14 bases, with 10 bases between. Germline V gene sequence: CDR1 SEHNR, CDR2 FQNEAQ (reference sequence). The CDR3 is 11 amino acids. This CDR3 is CASSLGQQPYF. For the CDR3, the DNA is TGTGCCAGCAGCTTAGGGCAGCAACCGTATTTT. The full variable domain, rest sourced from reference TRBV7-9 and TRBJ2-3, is DTGVSQNPRHKITKRGQNVTFRCDPISEHNRLYWYRQTLGQGPEFLTYFQNEAQLEKSRLLSDRFSAERPKGSFSTLEIQRTEQGDSAMYLCASSLGQQPYFGPGTRLTVL.

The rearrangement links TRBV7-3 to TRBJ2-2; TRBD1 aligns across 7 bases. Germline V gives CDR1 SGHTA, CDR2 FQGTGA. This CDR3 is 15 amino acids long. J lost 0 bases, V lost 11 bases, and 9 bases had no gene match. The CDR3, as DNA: TGTGCCGGGCGACAGGGCGCATCGAACACCGGGGAGCTGTTTTTT. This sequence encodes CAGRQGASNTGELFF.

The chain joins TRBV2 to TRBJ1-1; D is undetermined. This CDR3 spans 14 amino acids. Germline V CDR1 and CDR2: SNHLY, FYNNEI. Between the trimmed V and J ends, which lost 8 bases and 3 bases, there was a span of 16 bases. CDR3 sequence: CASQSIAWDTEAFF. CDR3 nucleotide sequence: TGTGCCAGCCAATCGATAGCCTGGGACACTGAAGCTTTCTTT.

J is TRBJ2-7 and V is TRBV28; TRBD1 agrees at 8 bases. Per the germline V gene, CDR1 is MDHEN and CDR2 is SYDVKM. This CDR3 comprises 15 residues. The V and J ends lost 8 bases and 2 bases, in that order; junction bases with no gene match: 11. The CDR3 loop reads CASHTGAQGAYEQYF. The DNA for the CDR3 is TGTGCCAGCCATACAGGGGCACAGGGGGCCTACGAGCAGTACTTC.